This TCR beta chain stems from a study of blood T cell repertoires in COVID-19. About the study: Samples came from the United States, Italy and Spain, spanning acute and convalescent COVID-19. T cells, B-cell-depleted T cells, or PBMCs supplied cDNA or gDNA.

The CDR3 has 11 residues. V was trimmed by 4 bases and J by 5 bases, leaving 6 bases between them. Germline V CDR1 and CDR2: MNHEY, SMNVEV (reference sequence). TCRdb's table, derived via immunoSEQ multiplex PCR, lists solely in-frame clones and lacks some. The sample contains about 180,000 clones, about 87% of which appear only once. What was sequenced was peripheral blood. The clonotype was recovered from a woman aged 50 to 60 with acute or convalescent COVID-19. The chain uses TRBV27 and TRBJ2-7; D is undetermined. The CDR3 DNA reads as TGTGCCAGCAGTTATAATCACGAGCAGTACTTC. Its translation is CASSYNHEQYF.